Listed below are T cell receptor beta chains from one sample, sequenced in a study of T cells in Graves' hyperthyroidism and ophthalmopathy. Via MiXCR, TCRdb re-called the multiplex PCR reads, giving one row per CDR3 protein. The data show approximately 380,000 distinct CDR3 sequences, roughly 20% seen once. The sequencing input was blood. These TCRs come from a man between 18 and 35 years old with Graves' ophthalmopathy. CDR3s include the opening cysteine and the closing phenylalanine or tryptophan. The D gene is left open where the match is weak. Expanded clones are given a class, and other clones once, few, many or no size at all.

j_gene | abundance | d_gene | v_gene | CDR3aa | CDR3nt
TRBJ2-7 | many | - | TRBV2 | CASLKMGGPYEQYF | TGTGCCAGCCTAAAGATGGGGGGCCCCTACGAGCAGTACTTC
TRBJ2-1 | many | - | TRBV15 | CATSLGNEQFF | TGTGCCACCAGCTTGGGGAATGAGCAGTTCTTC
TRBJ1-2 | many | TRBD1 | TRBV6-1 | CASSDGQGVYGYTF | TGTGCCAGCAGTGACGGGCAGGGGGTATATGGCTACACCTTC
TRBJ1-2 | few | TRBD1 | TRBV15 | CATSRGDSGSYTF | TGTGCCACCAGCAGGGGGGACAGCGGAAGCTACACCTTC
TRBJ2-1 | many | - | TRBV7-2 | CASSLAGRERLGQFF | TGTGCCAGCAGCTTAGCCGGAAGGGAGCGACTTGGACAGTTCTTC
TRBJ1-1 | - | - | TRBV14 | CASSQDLKANTEAFF | TGTGCCAGCAGCCAAGATCTTAAGGCGAACACTGAAGCTTTCTTT
TRBJ1-2 | many | - | TRBV3-1 | CASSQERNGYTF | TGTGCCAGCAGCCAAGAAAGGAATGGCTACACCTTC
TRBJ2-2 | - | - | TRBV6-1 | CASSPVTGELFF | TGTGCCAGCAGCCCCGTCACCGGGGAGCTGTTTTTT
TRBJ1-4 | few | TRBD1 | TRBV10-3 | CAISQQGGNEKLFF | TGTGCCATCAGCCAACAGGGGGGCAATGAAAAACTGTTTTTT
TRBJ1-1 | few | - | TRBV6-1 | CASTGPNTEAFF | TGTGCCAGCACGGGACCGAACACTGAAGCTTTCTTT
TRBJ1-5 | many | TRBD1 | TRBV18 | CASSPDRNQPQHF | TGTGCCAGCAGTCCGGACAGGAATCAGCCCCAGCATTTT
TRBJ1-5 | - | - | TRBV5-4 | CASSLFGVNQPQHF | TGTGCCAGCAGCTTGTTTGGCGTAAATCAGCCCCAGCATTTT
TRBJ2-7 | few | - | TRBV5-8 | CASSMGRSYEQYF | TGTGCCAGCAGCATGGGACGGAGCTACGAGCAGTACTTC
TRBJ2-7 | many | - | TRBV11-3 | CASSVTAFYEQYF | TGTGCCAGCAGCGTGACAGCGTTCTACGAGCAGTACTTC
TRBJ1-2 | many | TRBD1 | TRBV20-1 | CSAPGTVHNYGYTF | TGCAGTGCCCCCGGGACAGTGCACAACTATGGCTACACCTTC
TRBJ2-7 | - | TRBD1 | TRBV3-1 | CASSQGTGGSYEQYF | TGTGCCAGCAGCCAAGGGACAGGGGGTTCCTACGAGCAGTACTTC
TRBJ2-1 | - | - | TRBV9 | CASSNRDGFYNEQFF | TGTGCCAGCAGCAACCGGGACGGGTTCTACAATGAGCAGTTCTTC
TRBJ1-4 | many | - | TRBV3-1 | CASSPPRGTNEKLFF | TGTGCCAGCAGCCCACCCCGGGGCACTAATGAAAAACTGTTTTTT
TRBJ2-5 | many | TRBD2 | TRBV9 | CASTSGGLQETQYF | TGTGCCAGCACTAGCGGGGGCCTCCAAGAGACCCAGTACTTC
TRBJ1-5 | many | - | TRBV19 | CASSIYTYNQPQHF | TGTGCCAGTAGTATCTACACTTACAATCAGCCCCAGCATTTT
TRBJ2-2 | few | TRBD2 | TRBV5-1 | CASSLGRGLQDTGELFF | TGCGCCAGCAGCTTGGGCCGGGGACTACAGGACACCGGGGAGCTGTTTTTT
TRBJ1-4 | many | - | TRBV6-1 | CASSENMHRGEKLFF | TGTGCCAGCAGTGAAAATATGCACCGGGGAGAAAAACTGTTTTTT
TRBJ2-7 | many | TRBD1 | TRBV11-2 | CASSLAGTEFYEQYF | TGTGCCAGCAGCTTAGCGGGGACAGAGTTCTACGAGCAGTACTTC
TRBJ2-7 | - | TRBD2 | TRBV5-6 | CASSFSTSGVYEQYF | TGTGCCAGCAGCTTTTCCACTAGCGGGGTATACGAGCAGTACTTC
TRBJ1-2 | many | - | TRBV11-2 | CASSFEGSGYTF | TGTGCCAGCAGCTTTGAGGGATCTGGCTACACCTTC
TRBJ2-5 | many | TRBD1 | TRBV7-8 | CASSLHPRQGGLETQYF | TGTGCCAGCAGCCTCCATCCCAGACAGGGGGGATTGGAGACCCAGTACTTC